The clone carrying this T cell receptor (beta chain) was observed a handful of times. The sample is drawn from a study of T cells in Graves' hyperthyroidism and ophthalmopathy. RNA transcripts provided the source from which TCR beta CDR3 regions were amplified. The HTBI set primed first-round TCR CDR3 RT-PCR. TCRdb itself ran the multiplex PCR reads through MiXCR, one entry per CDR3 protein. The sample holds around 440,000 distinct CDR3 sequences, 15% to 19% seen once. The sequence derives from a young woman with Graves' hyperthyroidism. The sample consisted of blood.

The CDR3 is CASSFQVRGQTMLIEQFF. The CDR3 DNA follows: TGCGCCAGCAGCTTCCAGGTCCGGGGTCAAACAATGTTAATCGAGCAGTTCTTC. The chain is built from TRBV5-1 and TRBJ2-1; perhaps TRBD2 as D (5 bases). V lost 2 bases and J lost 10, with 28 bases in between. Germline V gene data show CDR1 as SGHRS and CDR2 as YFSETQ. CDR3 size: 18 residues. The full variable domain, with the rest looked up from reference TRBV5-1 and TRBJ2-1, is KAGVTQTPRYLIKTRGQQVTLSCSPISGHRSVSWYQQTPGQGLQFLFEYFSETQRNKGNFPGRFSGRQFSNSRSEMNVSTLELGDSALYLCASSFQVRGQTMLIEQFFGPGTRLTVL.